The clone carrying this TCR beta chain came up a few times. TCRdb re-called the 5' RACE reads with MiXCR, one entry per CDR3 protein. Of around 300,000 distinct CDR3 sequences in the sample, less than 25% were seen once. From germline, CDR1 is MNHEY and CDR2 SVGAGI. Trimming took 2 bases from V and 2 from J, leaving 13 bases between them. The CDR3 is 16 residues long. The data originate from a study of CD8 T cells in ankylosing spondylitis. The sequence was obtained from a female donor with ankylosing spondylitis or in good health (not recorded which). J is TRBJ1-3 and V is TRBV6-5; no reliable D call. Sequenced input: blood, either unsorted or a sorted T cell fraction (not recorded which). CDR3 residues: CASSYARVPPGNTIYF. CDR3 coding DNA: TGTGCCAGCAGTTACGCGAGAGTACCACCTGGAAACACCATATATTTT.